This T cell receptor beta chain was sequenced during a study of T cell responses to AZD1222 COVID-19 vaccine. General study findings and limits: White British donors predominated, females outnumbered males, and clonal diversity was possibly underestimated. When two AZD1222 doses had been given, Spike-specific TCR breadth and depth rose. The reported proportion of spike-specific TCRs targeting unmutated variant regions was nearly half.

Sequencing was performed with immunoSEQ multiplex PCR; in TCRdb, only in-frame clones are kept and a portion is missing. The sample holds over 65,000 clones; around 89% are singletons and the top ten take around 6%. In regard to this clone: The antigen remains unidentified.

This CDR3 contains 14 residues. Germline V gives CDR1 SGHAT, CDR2 FQNNGV. V was pared by 7 bases and J by 0 bases, with 9 bases between. This sequence was found in an adult in good health. The rearrangement uses TRBV11-2 and TRBJ2-2; D unresolved. The sequencing here drew on peripheral blood, taken on day 0 of AZD1222 vaccination. CDR3 protein: CASNVATNTGELFF. The CDR3 DNA follows: TGTGCCAGCAATGTCGCTACGAACACCGGGGAGCTGTTTTTT.